The rows below give T cell receptor beta chains drawn from one sample of a study of regulatory T cells in long-lasting Graves disease. TCRdb used MiXCR to reprocess the multiplex PCR reads, holding one entry per CDR3 protein. Of fewer than 550,000 distinct CDR3 sequences in the sample, about 15% were seen once. These sequences were also reported in another study, on T cells in Graves' hyperthyroidism and ophthalmopathy.

The source material was peripheral blood mononuclear cells (PBMCs), sampled at new diagnosis, from a patient treated with antithyroid drugs. The receptors derive from a woman aged 35-65 years with Graves disease. Both conserved end residues are part of each CDR3. A D gene is named only where the DNA matches it firmly. Size tells how often a clone was seen (once, few, many) or the class of an expanded clone, and some rows leave it out.

j_call | d_call | clone_size | v_call | cdr3_nt | cdr3_aa
TRBJ1-4 | . | many | TRBV6-5 | TGTGCCAGCAGTTACACCGACAGTTCTGAAAAACTGTTTTTT | CASSYTDSSEKLFF
TRBJ1-1 | . | . | TRBV28 | TGTGCCAGCAGCTTGGGGGGCTTAAACGCTGAAGCTTTCTTT | CASSLGGLNAEAFF
TRBJ2-7 | TRBD1 | . | TRBV5-1 | TGCGCCAGCAGCTCACTCGGGACAGGAGACTACGAGCAGTACTTC | CASSSLGTGDYEQYF
TRBJ2-7 | . | . | TRBV28 | TGTGCCAGCAGTTTAACAAAAGTTGAGCAGTACTTC | CASSLTKVEQYF
TRBJ2-7 | . | few | TRBV28 | TGTGCCAGCACCAGATTATCCGAGCAGTACTTC | CASTRLSEQYF
TRBJ1-1 | . | many | TRBV2 | TGTGCCAGCAGTGCGGACAGAAGCACTGAAGCTTTCTTT | CASSADRSTEAFF
TRBJ1-5 | . | few | TRBV28 | TGTGCCAGCAGTCCGGGGCGGCCCCAGCATTTT | CASSPGRPQHF
TRBJ1-1 | . | few | TRBV5-1 | TGCGCCAGCCAAAGCAGGGGAGGAAGGAACACTGAAGCTTTCTTT | CASQSRGGRNTEAFF
TRBJ1-1 | . | many | TRBV12-3/TRBV12-4 | TGTGCCAGCAGCCCGGGTCAGCGGAACACTGAAGCTTTCTTT | CASSPGQRNTEAFF
TRBJ1-4 | TRBD1 | few | TRBV6-2/TRBV6-3 | TGTGCCAGCAGCCCCGGCCTACAGGGGATAGGTGAAAAACTGTTTTTT | CASSPGLQGIGEKLFF
TRBJ1-3 | . | few | TRBV5-5 | TGTGCCAGCAGCTTGGATCCGGGGCCCAGGGCATACACCATATATTTT | CASSLDPGPRAYTIYF
TRBJ2-1 | TRBD2 | many | TRBV3-1 | TGTGCCAGCAGCCAATTCCCACCCTCTTTTAGCGGGGCCAACAATGAGCAGTTCTTC | CASSQFPPSFSGANNEQFF
TRBJ1-5 | TRBD1 | many | TRBV2 | TGTGCCAGCGGCGGTAGTTGGACAGGGGGCAATCAGCCCCAGCATTTT | CASGGSWTGGNQPQHF
TRBJ2-7 | . | many | TRBV5-1 | TGCGCCAGCAGCTTAGGGACTGTAGGAGGGGGCGACGAGCAGTACTTC | CASSLGTVGGGDEQYF
TRBJ2-2 | . | many | TRBV29-1 | TGCAGCGTTGAGGGAGTAGGGGCCAAAGACACCGGGGAGCTGTTTTTT | CSVEGVGAKDTGELFF
TRBJ2-1 | TRBD2 | many | TRBV7-2 | TGTGCCAGCAGCCGGGCTAGCGGATACAATGAGCAGTTCTTC | CASSRASGYNEQFF
TRBJ2-7 | . | many | TRBV28 | TGTGCCAGCAGTGAGCGAGGCTACGAGCAGTACTTC | CASSERGYEQYF
TRBJ2-5 | . | many | TRBV6-6 | TGTGCCAGCAGTTACTCGGCGACTCAAGAGACCCAGTACTTC | CASSYSATQETQYF
TRBJ2-3 | TRBD2 | . | TRBV2 | TGTGCCAGCAGCTCCCCTAGCGGACCATTACCCCCCTCTCGGACGCAGTATTTT | CASSSPSGPLPPSRTQYF
TRBJ2-1 | TRBD2 | few | TRBV18 | TGTGCCAGCTCTCCAAGAGGACTAGCGGTTTACAATGAGCAGTTCTTC | CASSPRGLAVYNEQFF
TRBJ2-5 | . | many | TRBV20-1 | TGCAGTGCTACCCCGAGTGGGGGGCGCCAAGAGACCCAGTACTTC | CSATPSGGRQETQYF
TRBJ2-7 | . | few | TRBV6-1 | TGTGCCAGCACGGATGGCTACGAGCAGTACTTC | CASTDGYEQYF
TRBJ2-1 | . | . | TRBV3-1 | TGTGCCAGCAGCCAGACAGCCTTGCACGTTTCCGTCGGGGAGCAGTTCTTC | CASSQTALHVSVGEQFF
TRBJ1-2 | . | many | TRBV5-8 | TGTGCCAGCAGCTTGGAGTGGTTTGGGACACCTGGCTACACCTTC | CASSLEWFGTPGYTF
TRBJ1-1 | . | many | TRBV12-3/TRBV12-4 | TGTGCCAGCAGCCCCGATTTTGGAGGGACTGAAGCTTTCTTT | CASSPDFGGTEAFF
TRBJ2-1 | TRBD2 | . | TRBV3-1 | TGTGCCAGCCAGGCTATAGCGGGGGGGTGGAATGAGCAGTTCTTC | CASQAIAGGWNEQFF
TRBJ2-3 | . | few | TRBV5-5 | TGTGCCAGCAGCTTGGTCGGGCAGGGGTGGGATACGCAGTATTTT | CASSLVGQGWDTQYF
TRBJ1-5 | . | many | TRBV12-3/TRBV12-4 | TGTGCCAGCAGTTCCTCGTTTGGGAATCAGCCCCAGCATTTT | CASSSSFGNQPQHF
TRBJ1-1 | . | many | TRBV2 | TGTGCCAGCAGTGAATGGCCCCAGCCAGGCACTGAAGCTTTCTTT | CASSEWPQPGTEAFF
TRBJ2-7 | . | . | TRBV28 | TGTGCCAGCAGTTTATCAGGAATAACCTACGAGCAGTACTTC | CASSLSGITYEQYF
TRBJ2-1 | TRBD2 | many | TRBV6-2/TRBV6-3 | TGTGCCAGCAGCTTGAGCGGGGGCCCAACCAATGAGCAGTTCTTC | CASSLSGGPTNEQFF
TRBJ1-1 | TRBD1 | few | TRBV6-1 | TGTGCCAGCATCAGACAGGGGGGGAACACTGAAGCTTTCTTT | CASIRQGGNTEAFF
TRBJ1-6 | . | many | TRBV28 | TGTGCCAGCAGTTTTAATGTATGGAGTTATTCACCCCTCCACTTT | CASSFNVWSYSPLHF
TRBJ1-2 | . | few | TRBV30 | TGTGCCTGGAGTTCCCAGGGTAGCGGCTACACCTTC | CAWSSQGSGYTF
TRBJ1-6 | . | many | TRBV7-2 | TGTGCCAGCAGCTTAGGTGTATTAGGCCCGAGCTCCTATAATTCACCCCTCCACTTT | CASSLGVLGPSSYNSPLHF
TRBJ1-1 | . | many | TRBV2 | TGTGCCAGCAGTGAATTTCTCTCGAACACTGAAGCTTTCTTT | CASSEFLSNTEAFF
TRBJ1-1 | . | . | TRBV28 | TGTGCCAGCAGTTTACTGGTTGAAGCTTTCTTT | CASSLLVEAFF
TRBJ2-3 | . | . | TRBV27 | TGTGCCAGCAGTTTATGGGAAGGCACAGATACGCAGTATTTT | CASSLWEGTDTQYF
TRBJ2-1 | . | few | TRBV9 | TGTGCCAGCAGCGTCGGTCTGGAAGAGACCCAGTTCTTC | CASSVGLEETQFF
TRBJ1-2 | . | few | TRBV13 | TGTGCCAGCAGCTTACGGGGAGCCTCCAATAACTATGGCTACACCTTC | CASSLRGASNNYGYTF
TRBJ1-2 | . | many | TRBV20-1 | TGCAGTGCTAGAGATTCCGGAGGACATAACTATGGCTACACCTTC | CSARDSGGHNYGYTF
TRBJ1-5 | . | few | TRBV6-1 | TGTGCCAGCAGTCAGACAGGAGCAGTTTATCAGCCCCAGCATTTT | CASSQTGAVYQPQHF
TRBJ2-7 | TRBD2 | . | TRBV7-9 | TGTGCCAGCAGCTTAGAAGGCGCGGGACTAGCTCGCGTCTTC | CASSLEGAGLARVF
TRBJ2-3 | . | few | TRBV5-8 | TGTGCCAGCAGCTCAGGGACCACCCCAGATACGCAGTATTTT | CASSSGTTPDTQYF
TRBJ2-7 | TRBD1 | few | TRBV4-1 | TGCGCCAGCAGCCAAGGGGTCAGGGACAGGGGGCTGAAGCAGTACTTC | CASSQGVRDRGLKQYF
TRBJ2-1 | . | few | TRBV5-1 | TGCGCCAGCAGCTTGCCGGCGACCCTAGACAATGAGCAGTTCTTC | CASSLPATLDNEQFF
TRBJ2-7 | TRBD1 | many | TRBV11-2 | TGTGCCAGCAGCAAGGGACAGAACCCCTACGAGCAGTACTTC | CASSKGQNPYEQYF
TRBJ1-2 | . | . | TRBV3-1 | TGTGCCAGCAGCCAAGCAGGGGCGGGGGGCAACTATGGCTACACCTTC | CASSQAGAGGNYGYTF
TRBJ2-7 | TRBD2 | many | TRBV20-1 | TGCAGTGCAGGGACTAGCGGGGAGCAGTACTTC | CSAGTSGEQYF
TRBJ1-2 | . | few | TRBV7-2 | TGTGCCAGCAGCTTAGGTTCAGAGTATGGCTACACCTTC | CASSLGSEYGYTF
TRBJ2-7 | TRBD2 | few | TRBV6-2/TRBV6-3 | TGTGCCAGCAGCCGCGTTGGTGGCGGGGGCTACGAGCAGTACTTC | CASSRVGGGGYEQYF
TRBJ2-5 | TRBD1 | . | TRBV19 | TGTGCCAGTAGTCCCACCCGACTAGGACAGGGGGAGACCCAGTACTTC | CASSPTRLGQGETQYF
TRBJ1-4 | . | . | TRBV3-1 | TGTGCCAGCAGCCAGGGAATGGTGGTGAGGGAAAAACTGTTTTTT | CASSQGMVVREKLFF
TRBJ1-5 | . | few | TRBV5-1 | TGCGCCAGCAGCCCCCGGGAGGGGGATCAGCCCCAGCATTTT | CASSPREGDQPQHF
TRBJ2-7 | TRBD1 | many | TRBV28 | TGTGCCAGCAGGCCGACAGGGGGCCCCTACGAGCAGTACTTC | CASRPTGGPYEQYF
TRBJ2-5 | . | many | TRBV7-3 | TGTGCCAGCAGCTTAGGAACAGACGGATCGGAGACCCAGTACTTC | CASSLGTDGSETQYF
TRBJ2-7 | TRBD1 | many | TRBV12-3/TRBV12-4 | TGTGCCAGCAGTTCCAGCCCGGACAGGGTAGGCGAGCAGTACTTC | CASSSSPDRVGEQYF